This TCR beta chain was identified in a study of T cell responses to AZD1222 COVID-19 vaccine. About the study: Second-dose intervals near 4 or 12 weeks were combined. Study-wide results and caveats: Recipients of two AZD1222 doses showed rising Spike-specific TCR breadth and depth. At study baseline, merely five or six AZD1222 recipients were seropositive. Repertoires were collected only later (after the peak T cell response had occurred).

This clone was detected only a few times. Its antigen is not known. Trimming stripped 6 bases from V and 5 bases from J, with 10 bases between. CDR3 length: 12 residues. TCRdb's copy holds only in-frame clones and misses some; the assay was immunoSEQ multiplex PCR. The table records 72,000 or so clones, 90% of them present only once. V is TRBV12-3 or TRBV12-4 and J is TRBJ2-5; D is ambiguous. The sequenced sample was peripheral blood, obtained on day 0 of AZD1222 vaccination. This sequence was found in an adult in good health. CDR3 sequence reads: CASSSLSETQYF. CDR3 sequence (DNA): TGTGCCAGCAGCTCGTTGAGTGAGACCCAGTACTTC.